Presented here are 3 T cell receptor beta chains from one specimen sequenced in a study of blood T cell repertoires in COVID-19. Here immunoSEQ multiplex PCR was the method, and the copy in TCRdb shows in-frame clones only, minus some. The sample carries roughly 80,000 clones, roughly 78% recorded once. Source material: peripheral blood. These receptor sequences come from a human donor in a cohort sampled during active COVID-19.

This rearrangement joins TRBV28 to TRBJ1-3, with D perhaps TRBD1 (5 bases). V shed 4 bases and J shed 4 bases, with 17 bases lying between them. The CDR3 spans 16 residues. CDR1 MDHEN and CDR2 SYDVKM come from the germline V gene. In DNA, the CDR3 is TGTGCCAGCAGTTCCGCACATTTGACAGACGGAAACACCATATATTTT. Its protein product is CASSSAHLTDGNTIYF.

This clone has only a few counts. The rearrangement joins TRBV10-3 to TRBJ2-1, with D hard to call. This CDR3 comprises 13 residues. The V end was cut by 3 bases, the J end by 7 bases, with 10 bases between. Germline V lookup: CDR1 ENHRY, CDR2 SYGVKD. CDR3 bases: TGTGCCATCAGTGACTACTCTCATAATGAGCAGTTCTTC. This translates into CAISDYSHNEQFF.

The genes are TRBV25-1 and TRBJ2-7; D might be TRBD1 (6 bases). This CDR3 is 15 amino acids long. Germline V gene lookup returns CDR1 MGHDK and CDR2 SYGVNS. The V and J ends lost 4 bases and 0 bases respectively, with 13 bases between them. The CDR3 loop reads CASSALRDISYEQYF. The CDR3 DNA reads TGTGCCAGCAGTGCCCTTCGGGACATCTCCTACGAGCAGTACTTC.